This T cell receptor (beta chain) was sequenced in a study of OX40 agonist ivuxolimab in advanced cancers. Patients were ruled out by autoimmune disease history or systemic immunosuppression. Peripheral blood came from all dose cohorts at three timepoints. The data were produced by immunoSEQ multiplex PCR, yet TCRdb's version contains in-frame clones alone and is incomplete. The sample includes tens of thousands of clones, over 90% of them seen just once. The V gene's germline CDR1 is LNHDA and CDR2 SQIVND (reference sequence). The CDR3 runs to 13 residues. Deletions cut 8 bases from V and 0 bases from J, with 10 bases between.

This clonotype was obtained from an adult with an advanced solid tumor such as melanoma, head and neck, liver or kidney cancer. V and J are TRBV19 and TRBJ1-1; D remains unclear. The source was CD4+ or CD8+ T cells sorted from blood, collected in a trial of the OX40 agonist ivuxolimab. This CDR3 is CASSEVVNTEAFF. For the CDR3, the DNA is TGTGCCAGTTCGGAGGTAGTGAACACTGAAGCTTTCTTT. The full variable domain, in which reference TRBV19 and TRBJ1-1 provide the parts outside the CDR3, is DGGITQSPKYLFRKEGQNVTLSCEQNLNHDAMYWYRQDPGQGLRLIYYSQIVNDFQKGDIAEGYSVSREKKESFPLTVTSAQKNPTAFYLCASSEVVNTEAFFGQGTRLTVV.